Below, one TCR beta chain is given with its context. Clones were sequenced by immunoSEQ multiplex PCR, and TCRdb holds only the in-frame ones, with some missing. The sample has approximately 120,000 clones, around nine tenths seen once. This entry is derived from a study of blood T cell repertoires in COVID-19. Study-level background: Sample material is recorded as cDNA or gDNA derived from T cells, B-cell-depleted T cells, or PBMCs.

The CDR3 sequence is 15 residues long. Unmatched junction bases numbered 11, after V lost 4 bases and J lost 7 bases. In germline, CDR1 is SGHTA, CDR2 FQGTGA. Sequencing input: peripheral blood. This sequence originates from a human donor with acute or convalescent COVID-19. The donor label of this sample is uncertain. The chain links TRBV7-3 to TRBJ1-2, with 8 nucleotides matching TRBD1. CDR3 sequence (DNA): TGTGCCAGCAGCTCCGCCCAGGGGGCGGTTGGTGGCTACACCTTC. Protein: CASSSAQGAVGGYTF.